The TCR beta chain described here comes from a study of blood T cell repertoires in COVID-19. Germline CDR1 and CDR2: MNHNY and SVGAGI (reference sequence). V lost 5 bases and J lost 5; bases outside the gene matches: 4. The CDR3 contains 13 residues. Method: immunoSEQ multiplex PCR; TCRdb's copy keeps in-frame clones and lacks some. The repertoire holds 230,000 or so clones, with about 86% as singletons. This TCR was recovered from a man between 50 and 59 years old with active or convalescent COVID-19. The source material was peripheral blood. The J gene is TRBJ2-7, the V gene TRBV6-6; 9 bases agree with TRBD1. The chain's CDR3 is CASSAGQGHEQYF. The CDR3 DNA follows: TGTGCCAGCAGTGCAGGACAGGGGCACGAGCAGTACTTC.